One and the same sample provided the 4 T cell receptor beta chains below, sequenced in a study of breast tumors, draining lymph nodes, adjacent tissues. Axillary draining lymph nodes of breast cancer patients supplied the node samples. Via MiXCR, TCRdb re-called the multiplex PCR reads, giving one row per CDR3 protein. The sample has 120,000 to 150,000 distinct CDR3 sequences; roughly 33% are singletons. The sample was axillary lymph node tissue. The origin of the receptors is a female donor with breast cancer. Some clones in this sample may be carry-over from other donors' samples.

This clonotype was counted at least ten times. As DNA, the CDR3 is TGTGCCAGCTCACCACCGGGACGGCCTCAAGAGACCCAGTACTTC. Translation gives CASSPPGRPQETQYF. J is TRBJ2-5 and V is TRBV18; possibly TRBD1 or TRBD2 for D (5 bases each). The CDR3 is made up of 15 amino acids. The ends were cut back, 0 bases at V and 2 bases at J, with 10 bases in the middle. CDR1 KGHSH and CDR2 LQKENI come from the germline V gene.

The chain carries TRBV6-2 or TRBV6-3 and TRBJ2-7; a weak D match, TRBD2 (5 bases). This CDR3 is 13 amino acids long. Germline CDR1 and CDR2: MNHEY and SVGEGT. CDR3 nucleotide sequence: TGTGCCAGCAGTCACTCTTCCGGGGTTGAGCAGTACGTC. It translates to CASSHSSGVEQYV.

This clonotype was seen a few times. A much more abundant neighbour one base away suggests this may be a read error. The rearrangement joins TRBV11-2 to TRBJ2-7; D possibly corresponds to TRBD1 (6 bases). CDR3 length equals 15 residues. V was clipped by 3 bases and J by 8 bases, with 20 bases between them. CDR1 and CDR2 (germline): SGHAT, FQNNGV. DNA of the CDR3: TGTGCCAGCAGCTTTGTGTGGACAGCGATAGTTCAGCAGTACTTC. Encoded protein: CASSFVWTAIVQQYF.

The chain has TRBV2 and TRBJ1-5, with TRBD1 identical over 8 bases. The germline V gene has CDR1 SNHLY and CDR2 FYNNEI. V lost 6 bases to trimming and J lost 11 bases; unmatched junction nucleotides: 9. This CDR3 region has 13 residues. The CDR3 sequence: CASRTGVEETQHF. CDR3 sequence (DNA): TGTGCCAGCAGGACAGGGGTCGAAGAGACCCAGCATTTT.